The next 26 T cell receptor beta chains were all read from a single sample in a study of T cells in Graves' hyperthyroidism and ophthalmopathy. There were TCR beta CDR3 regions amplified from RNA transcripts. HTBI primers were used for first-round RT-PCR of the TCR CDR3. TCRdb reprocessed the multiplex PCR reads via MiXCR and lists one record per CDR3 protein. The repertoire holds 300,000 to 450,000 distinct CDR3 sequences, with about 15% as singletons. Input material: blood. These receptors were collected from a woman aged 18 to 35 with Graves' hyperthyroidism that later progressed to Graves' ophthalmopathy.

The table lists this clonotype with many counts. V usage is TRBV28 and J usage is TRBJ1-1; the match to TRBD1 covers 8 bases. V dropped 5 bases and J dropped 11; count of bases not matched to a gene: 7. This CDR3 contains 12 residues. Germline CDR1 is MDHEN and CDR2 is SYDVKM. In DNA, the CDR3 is TGTGCCAGCAGTCCCGACAGGGGTCGGGCTTTCTTT. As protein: CASSPDRGRAFF.

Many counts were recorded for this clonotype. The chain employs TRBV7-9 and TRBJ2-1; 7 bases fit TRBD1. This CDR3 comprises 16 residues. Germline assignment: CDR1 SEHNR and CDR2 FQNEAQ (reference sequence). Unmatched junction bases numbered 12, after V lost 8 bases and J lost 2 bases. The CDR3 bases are TGTGCCAGCGGTCCCGCTGACCAGGGGGCCTACAATGAGCAGTTCTTC. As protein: CASGPADQGAYNEQFF.

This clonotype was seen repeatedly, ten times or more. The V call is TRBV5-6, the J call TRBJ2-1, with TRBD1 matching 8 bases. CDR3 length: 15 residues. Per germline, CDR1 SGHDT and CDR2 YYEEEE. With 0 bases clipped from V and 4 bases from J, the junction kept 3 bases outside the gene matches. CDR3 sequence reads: CASSLGTGKYNEQFF. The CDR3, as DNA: TGTGCCAGCAGCTTGGGGACAGGGAAGTACAATGAGCAGTTCTTC.

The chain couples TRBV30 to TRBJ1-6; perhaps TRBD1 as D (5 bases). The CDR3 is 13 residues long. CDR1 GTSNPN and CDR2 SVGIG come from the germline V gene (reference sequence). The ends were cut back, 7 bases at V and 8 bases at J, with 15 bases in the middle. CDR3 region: CALTDSGDSPLHF. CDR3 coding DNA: TGTGCCTTGACCGACAGCGGGGATTCACCCCTCCACTTT.

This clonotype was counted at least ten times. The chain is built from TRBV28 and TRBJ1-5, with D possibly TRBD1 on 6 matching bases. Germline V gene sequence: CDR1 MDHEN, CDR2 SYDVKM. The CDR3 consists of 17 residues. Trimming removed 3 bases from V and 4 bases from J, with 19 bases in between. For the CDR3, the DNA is TGTGCCAGCAGTTTCACCGACTCAGGGGTGTGGAATCAGCCCCAGCATTTT. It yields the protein CASSFTDSGVWNQPQHF.

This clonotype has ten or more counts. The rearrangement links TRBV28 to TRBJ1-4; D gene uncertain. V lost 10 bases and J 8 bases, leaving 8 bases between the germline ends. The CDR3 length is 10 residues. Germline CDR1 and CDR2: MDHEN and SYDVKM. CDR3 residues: CATRNEKLFF. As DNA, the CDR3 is TGTGCCACCAGGAACGAAAAACTGTTTTTT.

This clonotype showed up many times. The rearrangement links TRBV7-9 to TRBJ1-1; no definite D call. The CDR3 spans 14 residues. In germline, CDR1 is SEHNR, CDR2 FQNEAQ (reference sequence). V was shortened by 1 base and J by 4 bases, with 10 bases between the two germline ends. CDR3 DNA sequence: TGTGCCAGCAGCTTAGTCGAATCAGGCACTGAAGCTTTCTTT. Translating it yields CASSLVESGTEAFF.

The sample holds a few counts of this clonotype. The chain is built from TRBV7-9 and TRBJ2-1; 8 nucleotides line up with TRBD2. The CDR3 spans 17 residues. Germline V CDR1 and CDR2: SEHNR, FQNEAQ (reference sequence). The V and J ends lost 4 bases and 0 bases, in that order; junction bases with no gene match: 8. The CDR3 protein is CASSSGLAGSSYNEQFF. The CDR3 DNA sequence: TGTGCCAGCAGCTCCGGTTTAGCGGGGAGCTCCTACAATGAGCAGTTCTTC. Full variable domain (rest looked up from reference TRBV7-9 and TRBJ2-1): DTGVSQNPRHKITKRGQNVTFRCDPISEHNRLYWYRQTLGQGPEFLTYFQNEAQLEKSRLLSDRFSAERPKGSFSTLEIQRTEQGDSAMYLCASSSGLAGSSYNEQFFGPGTRLTVL.

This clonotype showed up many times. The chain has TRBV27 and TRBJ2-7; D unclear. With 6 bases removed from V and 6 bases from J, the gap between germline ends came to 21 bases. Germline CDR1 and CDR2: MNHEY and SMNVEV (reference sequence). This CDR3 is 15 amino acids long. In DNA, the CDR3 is TGTGCCAGCAGACATATAAGTTTAAGTAACCTCGAGCAGTACTTC. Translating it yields CASRHISLSNLEQYF.

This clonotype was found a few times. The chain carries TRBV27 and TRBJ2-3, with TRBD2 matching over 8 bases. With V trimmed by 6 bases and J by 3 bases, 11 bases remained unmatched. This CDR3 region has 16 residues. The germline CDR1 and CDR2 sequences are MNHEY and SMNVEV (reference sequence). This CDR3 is CASSPVRREVTDTQYF. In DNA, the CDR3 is TGTGCCAGCAGCCCCGTCCGGCGGGAGGTAACAGATACGCAGTATTTT.

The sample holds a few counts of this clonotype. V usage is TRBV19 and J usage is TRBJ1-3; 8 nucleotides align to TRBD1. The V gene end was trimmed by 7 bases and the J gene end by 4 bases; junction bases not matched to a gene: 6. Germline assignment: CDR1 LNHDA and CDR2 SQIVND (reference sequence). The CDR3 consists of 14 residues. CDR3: CASTQGARGNTIYF. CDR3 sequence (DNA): TGTGCCAGTACCCAGGGGGCGCGGGGAAACACCATATATTTT.

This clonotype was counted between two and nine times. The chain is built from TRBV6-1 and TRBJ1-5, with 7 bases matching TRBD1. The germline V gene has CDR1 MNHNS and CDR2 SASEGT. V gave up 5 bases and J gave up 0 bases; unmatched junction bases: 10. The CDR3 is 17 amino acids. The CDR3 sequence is CASSTRDSSYSNQPQHF. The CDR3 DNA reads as TGTGCCAGCAGTACCCGGGACAGTTCGTATAGCAATCAGCCCCAGCATTTT.

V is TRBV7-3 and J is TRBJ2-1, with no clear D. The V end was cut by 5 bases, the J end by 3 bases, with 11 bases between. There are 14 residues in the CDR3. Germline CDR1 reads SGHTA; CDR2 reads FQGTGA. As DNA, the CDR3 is TGTGCCAGCAGCCCCGGACGGAACTACAATGAGCAGTTCTTC. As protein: CASSPGRNYNEQFF.

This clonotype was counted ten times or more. CDR3 residues: CASSYSMVDEQFF. The CDR3 DNA follows: TGTGCCAGCAGTTACTCGATGGTTGATGAGCAGTTCTTC. The J gene is TRBJ2-1, the V gene TRBV6-2 or TRBV6-3; no reliable D call. This CDR3 is built from 13 residues. Germline CDR1 and CDR2: MNHEY and SVGEGT. Trimming left V 0 bases short and J 8 bases short, with 8 bases between.

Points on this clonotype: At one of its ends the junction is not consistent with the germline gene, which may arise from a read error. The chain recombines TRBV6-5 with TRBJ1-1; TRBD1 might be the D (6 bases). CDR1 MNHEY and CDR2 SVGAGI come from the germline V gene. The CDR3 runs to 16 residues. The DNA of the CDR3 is TGTGCCAGCAGTTACGTGGTTGACAGGATGAACATTGAAGCTTTCTTT. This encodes CASSYVVDRMNIEAFF.

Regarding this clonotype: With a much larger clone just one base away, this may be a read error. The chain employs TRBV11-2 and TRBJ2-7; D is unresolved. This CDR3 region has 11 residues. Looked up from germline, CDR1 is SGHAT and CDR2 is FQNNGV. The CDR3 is CASSQLYERYF. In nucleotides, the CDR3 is TGTGCCAGCAGCCAGCTATACGAGCGGTACTTC.

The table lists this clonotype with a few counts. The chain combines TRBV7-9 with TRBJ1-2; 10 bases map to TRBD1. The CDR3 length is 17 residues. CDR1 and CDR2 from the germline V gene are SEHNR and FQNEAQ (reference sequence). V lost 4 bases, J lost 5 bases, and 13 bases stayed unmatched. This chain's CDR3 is CASSSEARQGARYGYTF. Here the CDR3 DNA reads TGTGCCAGCAGCTCCGAAGCACGACAGGGGGCGCGATATGGCTACACCTTC.

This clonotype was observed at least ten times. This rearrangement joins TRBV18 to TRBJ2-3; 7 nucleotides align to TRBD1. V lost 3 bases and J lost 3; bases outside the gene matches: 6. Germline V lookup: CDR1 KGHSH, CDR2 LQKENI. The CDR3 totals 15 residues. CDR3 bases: TGTGCCAGCTCACCGGGACAGCACCCTACAGATACGCAGTATTTT. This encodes CASSPGQHPTDTQYF.

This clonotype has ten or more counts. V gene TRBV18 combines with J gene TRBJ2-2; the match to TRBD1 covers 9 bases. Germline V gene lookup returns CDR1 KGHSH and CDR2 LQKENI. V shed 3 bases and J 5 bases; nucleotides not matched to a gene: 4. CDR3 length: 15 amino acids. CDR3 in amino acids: CASSPLGQGTGELFF. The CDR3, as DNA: TGTGCCAGCTCACCCCTAGGACAGGGGACCGGGGAGCTGTTTTTT.

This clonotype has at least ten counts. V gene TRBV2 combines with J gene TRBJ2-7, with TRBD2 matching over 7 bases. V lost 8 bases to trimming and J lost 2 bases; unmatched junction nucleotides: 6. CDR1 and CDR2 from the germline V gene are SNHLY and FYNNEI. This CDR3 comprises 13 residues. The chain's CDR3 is CASRGGGPYEQYF. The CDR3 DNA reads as TGTGCCAGCCGGGGCGGGGGACCCTACGAGCAGTACTTC. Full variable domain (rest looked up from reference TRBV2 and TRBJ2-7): EPEVTQTPSHQVTQMGQEVILRCVPISNHLYFYWYRQILGQKVEFLVSFYNNEISEKSEIFDDQFSVERPDGSNFTLKIRSTKLEDSAMYFCASRGGGPYEQYFGPGTRLTVT.

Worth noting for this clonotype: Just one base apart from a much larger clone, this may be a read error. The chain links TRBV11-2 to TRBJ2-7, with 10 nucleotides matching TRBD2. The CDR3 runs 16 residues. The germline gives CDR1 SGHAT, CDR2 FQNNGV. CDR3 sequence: CASSVLAGGPSYELYF. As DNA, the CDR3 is TGTGCCAGCAGCGTATTAGCGGGAGGCCCTTCCTACGAGCTGTACTTC.

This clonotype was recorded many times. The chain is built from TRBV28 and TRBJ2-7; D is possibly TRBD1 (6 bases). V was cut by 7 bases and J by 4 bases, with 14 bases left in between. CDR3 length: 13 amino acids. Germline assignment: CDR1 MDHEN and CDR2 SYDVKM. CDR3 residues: CASTPGQEYEQYF. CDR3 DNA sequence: TGTGCCAGCACTCCGGGACAAGAATACGAGCAGTACTTC.

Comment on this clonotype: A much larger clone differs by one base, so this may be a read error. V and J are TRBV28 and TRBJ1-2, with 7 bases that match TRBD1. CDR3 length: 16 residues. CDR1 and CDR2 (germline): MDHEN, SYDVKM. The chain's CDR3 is CASRDTGDAANYGYIF. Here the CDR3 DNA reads TGTGCCAGCAGGGATACAGGGGACGCAGCTAACTATGGCTACATCTTC.

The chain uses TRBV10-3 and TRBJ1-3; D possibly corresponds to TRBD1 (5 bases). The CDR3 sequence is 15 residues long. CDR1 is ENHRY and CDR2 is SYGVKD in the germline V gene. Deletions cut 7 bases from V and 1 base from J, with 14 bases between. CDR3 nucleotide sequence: TGTGCCATCAAGAAGGCAGGGACTTCTGGAAACACCATATATTTT. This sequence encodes CAIKKAGTSGNTIYF.

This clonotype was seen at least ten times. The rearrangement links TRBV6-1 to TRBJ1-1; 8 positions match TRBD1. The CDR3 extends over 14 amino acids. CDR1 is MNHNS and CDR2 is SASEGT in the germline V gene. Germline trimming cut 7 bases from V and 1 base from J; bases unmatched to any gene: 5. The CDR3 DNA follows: TGTGCCAGCAAGACAGGGGTTCCGAACACTGAAGCTTTCTTT. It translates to CASKTGVPNTEAFF.

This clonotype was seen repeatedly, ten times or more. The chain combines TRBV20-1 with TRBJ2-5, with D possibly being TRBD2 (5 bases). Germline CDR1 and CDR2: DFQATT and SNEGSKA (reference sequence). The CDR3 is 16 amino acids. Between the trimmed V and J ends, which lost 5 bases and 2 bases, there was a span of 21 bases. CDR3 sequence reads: CSAQSLSAVLQETQYF. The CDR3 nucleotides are TGCAGTGCTCAAAGTCTCTCAGCGGTCCTACAAGAGACCCAGTACTTC.